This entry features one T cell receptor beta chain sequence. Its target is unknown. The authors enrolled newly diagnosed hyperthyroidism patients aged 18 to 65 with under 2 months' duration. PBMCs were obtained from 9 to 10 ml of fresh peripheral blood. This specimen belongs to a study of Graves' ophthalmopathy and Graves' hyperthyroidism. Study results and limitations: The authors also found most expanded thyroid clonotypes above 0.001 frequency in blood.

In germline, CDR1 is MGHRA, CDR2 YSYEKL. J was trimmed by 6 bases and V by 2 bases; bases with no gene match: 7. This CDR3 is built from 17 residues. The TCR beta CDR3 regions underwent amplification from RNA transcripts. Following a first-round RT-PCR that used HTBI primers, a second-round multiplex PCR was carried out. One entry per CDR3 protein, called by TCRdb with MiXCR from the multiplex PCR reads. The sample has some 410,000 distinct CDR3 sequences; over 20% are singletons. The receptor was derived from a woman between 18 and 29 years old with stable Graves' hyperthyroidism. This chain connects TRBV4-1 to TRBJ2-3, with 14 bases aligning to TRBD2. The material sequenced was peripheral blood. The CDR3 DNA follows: TGCGCCAGCAGCCAAATGGGGGGACTAGCGGGAGAGGATACGCAGTATTTT. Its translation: CASSQMGGLAGEDTQYF.